Below are 32 T cell receptor beta chains sequenced from a single sample in a study of shared clonotypes between healthy human individuals. Here immunoSEQ multiplex PCR was the method, and the copy in TCRdb shows in-frame clones only, minus some. The table shows about 2.2 million clones, with just over 90% occurring only once. Naivety among CD8 cells was defined by CD45RO negativity and positive CCR7 selection, thereby excluding terminally differentiated effector memory CD45RA+ cells. Sequenced input: naive CD8+ T cells from PBMCs. The source is a man between 18 and 29 years old in good health. Some clones in this sample may be carry-over from other donors' samples.

V and J are TRBV28 and TRBJ2-7; no clear D gene. Germline CDR1 MDHEN, CDR2 SYDVKM. Trimming removed 4 bases from V and 4 bases from J, with 14 bases in between. There are 14 residues in the CDR3. The CDR3 sequence: CASSSLGLVYEQYF. In nucleotides, the CDR3 is TGTGCCAGCAGTTCGCTAGGGTTGGTTTACGAGCAGTACTTC.

V is TRBV28 and J is TRBJ1-3; 9 bases line up with TRBD1. V was clipped by 4 bases and J by 0 bases; unmatched bases: 16. Looked up from germline, CDR1 is MDHEN and CDR2 is SYDVKM. The CDR3 has 20 residues. CDR3 loop: CASSSRDREAAVYSGNTIYF. DNA for the CDR3: TGTGCCAGCAGTTCCCGGGACAGGGAAGCAGCTGTTTACTCTGGAAACACCATATATTTT.

The CDR3 DNA follows: TGTGCCAGCAGTTACGGGAGGGGCGCAGATACGCAGTATTTT. Its protein is CASSYGRGADTQYF. The chain is built from TRBV27 and TRBJ2-3; 8 positions agree with TRBD2. This CDR3 is built from 14 residues. Germline loops: CDR1 MNHEY, CDR2 SMNVEV (reference sequence). V shed 4 bases and J 4 bases; nucleotides not matched to a gene: 4.

This chain links TRBV4-1 with TRBJ2-1, with D hard to call. This CDR3 has 16 amino acids. V was pared by 1 base and J by 4 bases, with 14 bases between. Germline CDR1 reads MGHRA; CDR2 reads YSYEKL. The CDR3, as DNA: TGCGCCAGCAGCCAAGTTGGTCGAAGTGATTACAATGAGCAGTTCTTC. It codes for CASSQVGRSDYNEQFF.

The rearrangement joins TRBV10-3 to TRBJ2-5, with 8 bases fitting TRBD2. Germline V gene lookup returns CDR1 ENHRY and CDR2 SYGVKD. The CDR3 spans 16 residues. V was pared by 4 bases and J by 4 bases, with 11 bases of the junction left unmatched. As DNA, the CDR3 is TGTGCCATCAGTGGTAGCGGGACCACGCAGGGAGAGACCCAGTACTTC. Its protein is CAISGSGTTQGETQYF.

V gene TRBV19 combines with J gene TRBJ2-7, with D possibly matching TRBD2 (6 bases). V lost 6 bases, J lost 5 bases, and 17 bases lay in between. CDR1 and CDR2 (germline): LNHDA, SQIVND (reference sequence). The CDR3 is made up of 14 amino acids. The CDR3 DNA follows: TGTGCCAGTAGGGGACTGCCCGAATCCCACGAGCAGTACTTC. Amino acid sequence: CASRGLPESHEQYF.

As regards this clone: The same CDR3 arises from other DNA sequences in this sample as well. CDR3 in amino acids: CASSPRDSYYEQYF. As DNA, the CDR3 is TGTGCCAGCAGCCCCCGGGACAGCTACTACGAGCAGTACTTC. V is TRBV9 and J is TRBJ2-7, with 7 bases lining up with TRBD1. Germline V CDR1 and CDR2: SGDLS, YYNGEE. This CDR3 spans 14 amino acids. Trimming removed 4 bases from V and 3 bases from J; junction bases left unmatched: 7.

This chain connects TRBV19 to TRBJ2-7; tentative D call: TRBD2 (7 bases). The CDR3 runs 15 residues. Trimming removed 4 bases from V and 5 bases from J, with 18 bases in between. Per germline, CDR1 LNHDA and CDR2 SQIVND (reference sequence). The CDR3 region is CASSTYREGTNEQYF. The CDR3 coding sequence is TGTGCCAGTAGTACCTACAGGGAGGGGACCAACGAGCAGTACTTC. The variable domain in full, with the rest retrieved from reference TRBV19 and TRBJ2-7, is DGGITQSPKYLFRKEGQNVTLSCEQNLNHDAMYWYRQDPGQGLRLIYYSQIVNDFQKGDIAEGYSVSREKKESFPLTVTSAQKNPTAFYLCASSTYREGTNEQYFGPGTRLTVT.

This sequence joins TRBV6-6 and TRBJ1-6, with D possibly TRBD1 on 5 matching bases. V lost 6 bases and J lost 8, with 11 bases in between. CDR3 size: 13 residues. Germline CDR1 reads MNHNY; CDR2 reads SVGAGI (reference sequence). The CDR3 loop reads CASRIGGDSPLHF. CDR3 coding DNA: TGTGCCAGCAGGATAGGAGGGGATTCACCCCTCCACTTT.

The rearrangement uses TRBV27 and TRBJ2-3; D is possibly TRBD1 (5 bases). Per the germline V gene, CDR1 is MNHEY and CDR2 is SMNVEV (reference sequence). The germline V and J ends were trimmed by 6 bases and 6 bases, with 13 bases remaining between them. CDR3 length: 13 residues. In DNA form, the CDR3 reads TGTGCCAGCAGAACTATGGGGCCTGATACGCAGTATTTT. Translation gives CASRTMGPDTQYF.

The CDR3 protein is CASSLGGREDTQYF. CDR3 nucleotides: TGTGCCAGCAGCTTAGGCGGGAGGGAAGATACGCAGTATTTT. The J gene is TRBJ2-3, the V gene TRBV11-2; 9 bases align to TRBD2. The CDR3 is made up of 14 amino acids. V shed 1 base and J 5 bases; nucleotides not matched to a gene: 1. In germline, CDR1 is SGHAT, CDR2 FQNNGV.

The chain couples TRBV7-9 to TRBJ1-5; a weak D match, TRBD1 (5 bases). CDR3 length: 19 residues. CDR1 is SEHNR and CDR2 is FQNEAQ in the germline V gene (reference sequence). The ends were cut back, 4 bases at V and 0 bases at J, with 22 bases in the middle. The CDR3, as DNA: TGTGCCAGCAGCTCGAGCGGGACCGATGGACCTAATAGCAATCAGCCCCAGCATTTT. It is translated as CASSSSGTDGPNSNQPQHF.

This clone came up once. This rearrangement joins TRBV27 to TRBJ1-1; D is ambiguous. Trimming took off 2 bases at V and 4 bases at J, with 11 bases between the two ends. Germline lookup yields CDR1 MNHEY and CDR2 SMNVEV (reference sequence). The CDR3 is 14 residues long. The CDR3, as DNA: TGTGCCAGCAGTTTAGTCCAGACCGGCACTGAAGCTTTCTTT. The encoded protein is CASSLVQTGTEAFF.

The V and J genes are TRBV2 and TRBJ1-6, with 8 bases matching TRBD1. Per germline, CDR1 SNHLY and CDR2 FYNNEI. Trimming removed 6 bases from V and 6 bases from J; junction bases left unmatched: 4. The CDR3 is 14 amino acids. Here the CDR3 reads CASRSQGVNSPLHF. In DNA form, the CDR3 reads TGTGCCAGCAGATCACAGGGGGTTAATTCACCCCTCCACTTT.

Written as DNA, the CDR3 is TGTGCCAGCAGCGTTAGAGACTCTCGGGGGGGTGAGCAGTTCTTC. It yields the protein CASSVRDSRGGEQFF. The chain uses TRBV9 and TRBJ2-1, with 8 nucleotides matching TRBD2. This CDR3 has 15 amino acids. Germline-derived CDR1 and CDR2 are SGDLS and YYNGEE. Trimming cost V 2 bases and J 9 bases; bases outside gene matches: 10.

The chain couples TRBV27 to TRBJ2-7, with no clear D. The V end was cut by 5 bases, the J end by 3 bases, with 8 bases between. The CDR3 has 12 residues. Germline V gene sequence: CDR1 MNHEY, CDR2 SMNVEV (reference sequence). CDR3 region: CASSIHGYEQYF. The CDR3 DNA reads TGTGCCAGCAGTATACACGGCTACGAGCAGTACTTC.

This clone showed up just a few times. This chain uses TRBV5-1 with TRBJ1-1; D is unclear. The CDR3 has 13 residues. Germline values: CDR1 SGHRS, CDR2 YFSETQ. V was clipped by 4 bases and J by 5 bases, with 12 bases between them. As DNA, the CDR3 is TGCGCCAGCAGCATGCCTGGGGAGACTGAAGCTTTCTTT. Its translation: CASSMPGETEAFF. The entire variable domain, with the rest obtained from reference TRBV5-1 and TRBJ1-1, is as follows: KAGVTQTPRYLIKTRGQQVTLSCSPISGHRSVSWYQQTPGQGLQFLFEYFSETQRNKGNFPGRFSGRQFSNSRSEMNVSTLELGDSALYLCASSMPGETEAFFGQGTRLTVV.

The chain combines TRBV29-1 with TRBJ2-3; the match to TRBD2 covers 10 bases. CDR3 length equals 14 residues. With 5 bases clipped from V and 0 bases from J, the junction kept 2 bases outside the gene matches. Germline CDR1 and CDR2: SQVTM and ANQGSEA. For the CDR3, the DNA is TGCAGCGTTTGGACTAGCGGTAGCACAGATACGCAGTATTTT. Translating gives CSVWTSGSTDTQYF.

The genes are TRBV30 and TRBJ1-2, with 7 positions matching TRBD1. Germline CDR1 reads GTSNPN; CDR2 reads SVGIG (reference sequence). With 2 bases clipped from V and 2 bases from J, the junction kept 8 bases outside the gene matches. The CDR3 has 15 residues. CDR3 protein: CAWSPDREANYGYTF. CDR3 nucleotides: TGTGCCTGGAGTCCCGACAGGGAAGCGAACTATGGCTACACCTTC.

The gene calls are TRBV5-8 and TRBJ1-2; D is possibly TRBD1 (5 bases). The CDR3 totals 16 residues. V lost 4 bases and J 2 bases, leaving 18 bases between the germline ends. The germline gives CDR1 SGHTS, CDR2 YDEGEE. CDR3 nucleotides: TGTGCCAGCAGCAAAAATCCCAGGGACTGGAACTATGGCTACACCTTC. This sequence encodes CASSKNPRDWNYGYTF.

This clone was picked up one time. The chain has TRBV10-3 and TRBJ1-1; TRBD1 agrees at 10 bases. In germline, CDR1 is ENHRY, CDR2 SYGVKD. This CDR3 region has 16 residues. The trim removed 4 bases at V and 0 bases at J, leaving 5 bases unmatched. The CDR3 DNA sequence: TGTGCCATCAGTGGGGGACAGGGGAACCTGAACACTGAAGCTTTCTTT. Translation gives CAISGGQGNLNTEAFF.

V is TRBV7-9 and J is TRBJ1-1; D is undetermined. This CDR3 region has 13 residues. Germline V CDR1 and CDR2: SEHNR, FQNEAQ (reference sequence). The ends were cut back, 5 bases at V and 3 bases at J, with 10 bases in the middle. This chain's CDR3 is CASSPGPHTEAFF. As DNA, the CDR3 is TGTGCCAGCAGCCCCGGACCGCACACTGAAGCTTTCTTT.

The V and J genes are TRBV6-1 and TRBJ2-7, with 7 bases fitting TRBD2. CDR3 length equals 15 residues. Germline CDR1 and CDR2: MNHNS and SASEGT. With V trimmed by 8 bases and J by 3 bases, 13 bases remained unmatched. The CDR3 is CASGAVAGSFYEQYF. The CDR3 DNA sequence: TGTGCCAGCGGGGCCGTAGCGGGTTCGTTCTACGAGCAGTACTTC.

As for this clone: This CDR3 is also generated by other DNA sequences in the sample. The CDR3 reads CASSSSGRSTDTQYF. The DNA for the CDR3 is TGTGCCAGCAGCTCTAGCGGGAGGAGCACAGATACGCAGTATTTT. The V call is TRBV11-2, the J call TRBJ2-3; TRBD2 agrees at 11 bases. The J segment lost 0 bases and the V segment lost 4 bases, leaving 0 bases of the junction unmatched. Germline CDR1 SGHAT, CDR2 FQNNGV. The CDR3 has 15 amino acids.

This clone appeared once. V usage is TRBV13 and J usage is TRBJ2-5; tentatively, D is TRBD1 (6 bases). Germline CDR1 and CDR2: PRHDT and FYEKMQ (reference sequence). V was cut by 5 bases and J by 5 bases, with 12 bases left in between. This CDR3 has 13 residues. The CDR3 protein is CASSRGGWETQYF. CDR3 DNA sequence: TGTGCCAGCAGCCGAGGGGGTTGGGAGACCCAGTACTTC.

The chain couples TRBV11-2 to TRBJ2-7, with 7 bases aligning to TRBD1. V trimming: 5 bases; J trimming: 3 bases; junction bases outside the gene matches: 10. The CDR3 spans 15 residues. In germline, CDR1 is SGHAT, CDR2 FQNNGV. The CDR3 DNA reads TGTGCCAGCAGCCGCCGGACAGGTGGGATCTACGAGCAGTACTTC. Its protein product is CASSRRTGGIYEQYF.

This chain connects TRBV6-5 to TRBJ1-3; D remains ambiguous. The CDR3 is 13 amino acids. Between the trimmed V and J ends, which lost 2 bases and 4 bases, there was a span of 6 bases. CDR1 is MNHEY and CDR2 is SVGAGI in the germline V gene. CDR3 loop: CASSYAGGNTIYF. In nucleotides, the CDR3 is TGTGCCAGCAGTTACGCGGGAGGAAACACCATATATTTT.

The J gene is TRBJ2-6, the V gene TRBV27, with D uncertain. Germline values: CDR1 MNHEY, CDR2 SMNVEV (reference sequence). V was shortened by 7 bases and J by 1 base, with 8 bases between the two germline ends. This CDR3 contains 14 residues. The DNA of the CDR3 is TGTGCCAGCACCCCGGAGTCTGGGGCCAACGTCCTGACTTTC. Protein: CASTPESGANVLTF.

Remarks on this clone: The same CDR3 arises from other DNA sequences in this sample as well. The J gene is TRBJ2-2, the V gene TRBV27; TRBD2 aligns across 7 bases. This CDR3 region has 14 residues. The germline gives CDR1 MNHEY, CDR2 SMNVEV (reference sequence). V shed 6 bases, J shed 2 bases, and the junction held 3 bases outside the gene matches. CDR3 DNA sequence: TGTGCCAGCAGCCTAGCGGTTAACACCGGGGAGCTGTTTTTT. Translated, it gives CASSLAVNTGELFF.

CDR3 sequence reads: CASSIDPWGPQHF. Written as DNA, the CDR3 is TGTGCCAGTAGTATAGATCCATGGGGGCCCCAGCATTTT. V gene TRBV19 combines with J gene TRBJ1-5; unclear D gene. V lost 0 bases to trimming and J lost 9 bases, with 9 bases between them. Germline CDR1 and CDR2: LNHDA and SQIVND (reference sequence). This CDR3 comprises 13 residues.

The V call is TRBV9, the J call TRBJ1-4, with a possible D match to TRBD1 (5 bases). Trimming stripped 4 bases from V and 8 bases from J, with 18 bases between. The CDR3 length is 15 residues. The germline CDR1 and CDR2 sequences are SGDLS and YYNGEE. The CDR3 coding sequence is TGTGCCAGCAGCCCCATTGGAGGATGGGGGGAAAAACTGTTTTTT. Amino acid sequence: CASSPIGGWGEKLFF.

The V call is TRBV19, the J call TRBJ1-2; D remains unclear. This CDR3 has 14 amino acids. The V gene lost 5 bases and the J gene lost 3 bases, with 13 bases spanning the gap. Germline-derived CDR1 and CDR2 are LNHDA and SQIVND (reference sequence). The CDR3 DNA sequence: TGTGCCAGTAGTTCTACGGGTCATTACTATGGCTACACCTTC. Its protein is CASSSTGHYYGYTF.